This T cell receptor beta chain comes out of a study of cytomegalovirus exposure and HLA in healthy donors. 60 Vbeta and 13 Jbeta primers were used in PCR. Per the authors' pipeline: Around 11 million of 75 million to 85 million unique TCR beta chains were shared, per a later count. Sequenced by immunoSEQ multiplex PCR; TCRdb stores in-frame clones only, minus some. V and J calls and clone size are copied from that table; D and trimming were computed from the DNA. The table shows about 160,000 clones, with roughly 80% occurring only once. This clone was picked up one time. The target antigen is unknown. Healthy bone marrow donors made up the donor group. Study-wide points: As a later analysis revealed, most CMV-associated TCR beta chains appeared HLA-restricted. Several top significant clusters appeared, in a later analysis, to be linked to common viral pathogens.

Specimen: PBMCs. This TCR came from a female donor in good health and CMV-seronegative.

CDR3: CASSYSRYGNTEAFF. The CDR3 DNA reads TGTGCCAGCAGTTACTCGAGGTACGGGAACACTGAAGCTTTCTTT. This chain joins TRBV6-5 and TRBJ1-1; D not resolved. V shed 0 bases and J shed 1 base, with 9 bases lying between them. The CDR3 is 15 amino acids. CDR1 MNHEY and CDR2 SVGAGI come from the germline V gene.